The entry that follows covers one T cell receptor (beta chain) sequence. Its antigen is unidentified. The data stem from a study of OX40 agonist ivuxolimab in advanced cancers. Study background: Dose-escalation subjects each had hepatocellular carcinoma, melanoma, renal cell or head and neck cancer. Eligibility admitted prior anti-PD-1, anti-PD-L1 or anti-CTLA-4 therapy; 40% had some. Study-wide results and caveats: By week 6 at 0.1 to 3.0 mg/kg, blood CD4+ and CD8+ T cells had expanded clonally. More expanded clones were found, on average, in CD8+ than in CD4+ T cells.

Produced via immunoSEQ multiplex PCR; TCRdb's table is partial and in-frame only. The table includes some 60,000 clones, more than 75% detected once. In germline, CDR1 is MNHNS, CDR2 SASEGT. CDR3 length: 14 amino acids. Trimming took off 5 bases at V and 4 bases at J, with 12 bases between the two ends. The specimen comprised CD4+ or CD8+ T cells sorted from blood, sampled in a trial of the OX40 agonist ivuxolimab. V usage is TRBV6-1 and J usage is TRBJ2-1; TRBD2 might be the D (6 bases). The source of this sequence is an adult with an advanced solid tumor such as melanoma, head and neck, liver or kidney cancer. The CDR3 spells CASSLTSRYNEQFF. CDR3 bases: TGTGCCAGCAGTCTAACTAGCCGATACAATGAGCAGTTCTTC.